The 27 T cell receptor beta chains below all came from one sample that was sequenced in a study of preoperative IRX-2 immunotherapy in early breast cancer. Sample treatment: preoperative locoregional IRX-2 cytokine immunotherapy. TCRdb keeps only in-frame clones here, not all; method: immunoSEQ multiplex PCR. Among roughly 43,000 clones listed, 85% to 95% were seen once. The sequencing here drew on tumor tissue, taken after IRX-2 immunotherapy. The receptor set was obtained from a human donor with breast cancer.

The chain carries TRBV7-9 and TRBJ1-3; D ambiguous. CDR3 size: 13 residues. Trimming removed 6 bases at V and 0 bases at J, with 6 bases between. CDR1 and CDR2 from the germline V gene are SEHNR and FQNEAQ (reference sequence). The CDR3 DNA follows: TGTGCCAGCAGTCGGGTCTCTGGAAACACCATATATTTT. This sequence encodes CASSRVSGNTIYF.

V and J are TRBV6-5 and TRBJ1-2; no clear D. The germline V gene has CDR1 MNHEY and CDR2 SVGAGI. V lost 2 bases to trimming and J lost 5 bases, with 9 bases between them. The CDR3 runs 13 residues. The CDR3 nucleotides read TGTGCCAGCAGTTACGGGCAGCTTTATGGCTACACCTTC. As protein: CASSYGQLYGYTF.

This CDR3 is CASSRGSEPLYGYTF. The CDR3 coding sequence is TGTGCCAGCAGCAGGGGGTCAGAACCCCTTTATGGCTACACCTTC. The chain is built from TRBV7-8 and TRBJ1-2; D perhaps matches TRBD1 (6 bases). The CDR3 spans 15 residues. CDR1 is SGHVS, CDR2 FQNEAQ, per germline. The ends were cut back, 5 bases at V and 5 bases at J, with 18 bases in the middle.

This rearrangement joins TRBV18 to TRBJ2-5; D could derive from TRBD1 or TRBD2 (5 bases each). CDR1 is KGHSH and CDR2 is LQKENI in the germline V gene. V was trimmed by 0 bases and J by 4 bases, leaving 12 bases between them. The CDR3 covers 15 residues. The CDR3 region is CASSPPAGARETQYF. The CDR3 DNA sequence: TGTGCCAGCTCACCACCCGCCGGGGCCCGAGAGACCCAGTACTTC.

The chain carries TRBV19 and TRBJ1-6; 11 bases agree with TRBD1. Losses at the gene ends were 3 bases for V and 5 bases for J; bases not matched to a gene: 6. The CDR3 loop spans 17 amino acids. Germline values: CDR1 LNHDA, CDR2 SQIVND (reference sequence). The CDR3: CASSITGTGGNNSPLHF. The CDR3 nucleotides read TGTGCCAGTAGTATCACCGGGACAGGGGGAAATAATTCACCCCTCCACTTT.

V gene TRBV5-4 combines with J gene TRBJ2-2; no clear D. CDR3 length equals 14 residues. CDR1 is SGHNT and CDR2 is YYREEE in the germline V gene (reference sequence). V lost 5 bases, J lost 6 bases, and 14 bases lay in between. CDR3 DNA: TGTGCCAGCAGTTCAAAGACCTCGCCCGGGGAGCTGTTTTTT. The encoded protein is CASSSKTSPGELFF.

The chain carries TRBV18 and TRBJ2-5; 7 positions agree with TRBD1. J was trimmed by 1 base and V by 4 bases; bases with no gene match: 3. CDR1 is KGHSH, CDR2 LQKENI, per germline. The CDR3 covers 14 residues. CDR3: CASSRRDSQETQYF. In nucleotides, the CDR3 is TGTGCCAGCTCACGAAGGGACAGCCAAGAGACCCAGTACTTC.

The chain combines TRBV9 with TRBJ2-7; a possible D gene is TRBD1 (5 bases). Germline V gene sequence: CDR1 SGDLS, CDR2 YYNGEE. Trimming shortened V by 0 bases and J by 1 base, and 8 bases separated the two germline ends. CDR3 size: 14 residues. The CDR3 DNA reads as TGTGCCAGCAGCGTAGGGGGCAGATCCTACGAGCAGTACTTC. It codes for CASSVGGRSYEQYF.

V and J are TRBV4-2 and TRBJ2-5, with D hard to call. The CDR3 extends over 15 amino acids. Germline lookup yields CDR1 LGHNA and CDR2 YNFKEQ. V dropped 2 bases and J dropped 0 bases, with 10 bases sitting between them. CDR3: CASSQILGYQETQYF. CDR3 bases: TGTGCCAGCAGCCAAATTCTAGGGTACCAAGAGACCCAGTACTTC.

V and J are TRBV11-2 and TRBJ2-7; 10 bases agree with TRBD2. V gave up 3 bases and J gave up 3 bases; unmatched junction bases: 2. Germline loops: CDR1 SGHAT, CDR2 FQNNGV. The CDR3 length is 14 residues. The CDR3 nucleotides read TGTGCCAGCAGCTTTAGCGGGAGGAGCTACGAGCAGTACTTC. Translation gives CASSFSGRSYEQYF.

V is TRBV19 and J is TRBJ1-5; D remains unclear. Trimming pared 3 bases from V and 5 bases from J, leaving 14 bases between. This CDR3 comprises 15 residues. In germline, CDR1 is LNHDA, CDR2 SQIVND (reference sequence). CDR3 coding DNA: TGTGCCAGTAGTATGGGCGACGGTCAGCATCAGCCCCAGCATTTT. Translated: CASSMGDGQHQPQHF.

The chain uses TRBV7-3 and TRBJ2-1; TRBD2 is a possible D gene (5 bases). The V end was cut by 5 bases, the J end by 9 bases, with 14 bases between. The CDR3 contains 13 residues. The germline CDR1 and CDR2 sequences are SGHTA and FQGTGA. CDR3 loop: CASSRASGSEQFF. The CDR3 nucleotides read TGTGCCAGCAGCCGTGCGTCGGGGAGTGAGCAGTTCTTC.

This clone is a singleton in its sample. This rearrangement joins TRBV7-9 to TRBJ2-5, with 7 bases lining up with TRBD1. The CDR3 sequence is 15 residues long. CDR1 is SEHNR, CDR2 FQNEAQ, per germline (reference sequence). Trimming at V came to 5 bases and at J to 8 bases, leaving 14 bases not matched to a gene. The CDR3 here is CASSLLTGPVRTQYF. In DNA, the CDR3 is TGTGCCAGCAGCCTCTTGACAGGGCCCGTGCGAACCCAGTACTTC.

The chain recombines TRBV10-3 with TRBJ2-5; a possible D gene is TRBD1 (7 bases). The last part of the DNA fits TRBJ2-7 better; the J call may be wrong. CDR1 is ENHRY, CDR2 SYGVKD, per germline. The CDR3 length is 16 residues. The CDR3 is CASMGAAETGRYEQYF. CDR3 in DNA: TGTGCCTCAATGGGTGCTGCCGAGACAGGGAGGTACGAGCAGTACTTC.

The chain carries TRBV7-2 and TRBJ2-2; D may be TRBD1 (5 bases). The CDR3 is 15 residues long. The ends were cut back, 3 bases at V and 0 bases at J, with 8 bases in the middle. Per germline, CDR1 SGHTA and CDR2 FQGNSA. The CDR3 protein is CASSFAGPNTGELFF. The CDR3 region has the DNA TGTGCCAGCAGCTTCGCAGGGCCGAACACCGGGGAGCTGTTTTTT.

This chain joins TRBV20-1 and TRBJ2-5; D not resolved. Trimming took 4 bases from V and 5 from J, leaving 8 bases between them. Looked up from germline, CDR1 is DFQATT and CDR2 is SNEGSKA (reference sequence). The CDR3 runs to 11 residues. The CDR3 DNA reads as TGCAGTGCTACGTATATTGAGACCCAGTACTTC. Its protein product is CSATYIETQYF.

The chain has TRBV9 and TRBJ2-7, with TRBD2 matching 8 bases. This CDR3 region has 15 residues. Germline loops: CDR1 SGDLS, CDR2 YYNGEE. V dropped 2 bases and J dropped 2; count of bases not matched to a gene: 6. CDR3 coding DNA: TGTGCCAGCAGCGTTAGCGGGGTTGGCGCCTACGAGCAGTACTTC. This encodes CASSVSGVGAYEQYF.

The chain has TRBV27 and TRBJ2-1; D gene uncertain. V was shortened by 3 bases and J by 3 bases, with 24 bases between the two germline ends. Per the germline V gene, CDR1 is MNHEY and CDR2 is SMNVEV (reference sequence). The CDR3 sequence is 19 residues long. The CDR3 loop is CASSFVGPVTLDHYNEQFF. The CDR3 nucleotides read TGTGCCAGCAGTTTCGTCGGGCCTGTGACATTAGACCACTACAATGAGCAGTTCTTC.

The rearrangement uses TRBV7-9 and TRBJ2-7; either TRBD1 or TRBD2 may supply D (6 bases each). The CDR3 has 16 amino acids. CDR1 is SEHNR, CDR2 FQNEAQ, per germline (reference sequence). Between the trimmed V and J ends, which lost 4 bases and 3 bases, there was a span of 19 bases. For the CDR3, the DNA is TGTGCCAGCAGCTCTAGGGGGGCAGGGGCCGACTACGAGCAGTACTTC. Protein product: CASSSRGAGADYEQYF.

V usage is TRBV7-2 and J usage is TRBJ2-1, with TRBD2 matching 9 bases. The CDR3 length is 15 residues. Germline lookup yields CDR1 SGHTA and CDR2 FQGNSA. Trimming removed 6 bases from V and 6 bases from J; junction bases left unmatched: 9. As DNA, the CDR3 is TGTGCCAGCAGAGAGACCGCGGGGGGGGTCAATGAGCAGTTCTTC. It yields the protein CASRETAGGVNEQFF.

This chain links TRBV13 with TRBJ2-1, with 9 bases lining up with TRBD2. This CDR3 region has 15 residues. Germline values: CDR1 PRHDT, CDR2 FYEKMQ (reference sequence). V shed 5 bases, J shed 6 bases, and the junction held 8 bases outside the gene matches. The CDR3 nucleotides read TGTGCCAGCAGCCCCCTCGCGGGAGGGGGCAATGAGCAGTTCTTC. Amino acid sequence: CASSPLAGGGNEQFF.

This chain uses TRBV6-6 with TRBJ1-2; weak D call: TRBD1 (5 bases). The germline V gene has CDR1 MNHNY and CDR2 SVGAGI (reference sequence). This CDR3 spans 15 amino acids. The V end was cut by 2 bases, the J end by 8 bases, with 18 bases between. CDR3 DNA: TGTGCCAGCAGTTACGGAGACTCAGGGCTTGGGGGCTACACCTTC. Translation gives CASSYGDSGLGGYTF.

V gene TRBV7-3 combines with J gene TRBJ1-3; D perhaps matches TRBD1 (5 bases). The CDR3 length is 13 residues. The germline CDR1 and CDR2 sequences are SGHTA and FQGTGA. V was cut by 5 bases and J by 7 bases, with 12 bases left in between. CDR3 amino acids: CASSPTGGNTIYF. In DNA, the CDR3 is TGTGCCAGCAGCCCGACCGGGGGGAACACCATATATTTT.

This rearrangement joins TRBV27 to TRBJ1-2, with D possibly being TRBD1 (5 bases). The CDR3 runs to 16 residues. V lost 6 bases to trimming and J lost 4 bases, with 21 bases between them. Germline V gene lookup returns CDR1 MNHEY and CDR2 SMNVEV (reference sequence). This CDR3 reads CASSLTWQGAVYGYTF. CDR3 bases: TGTGCCAGCAGCCTTACCTGGCAGGGCGCCGTCTATGGCTACACCTTC.

J is TRBJ2-6 and V is TRBV27; no clear D. There are 15 residues in the CDR3. Between the trimmed V and J ends, which lost 4 bases and 0 bases, there was a span of 7 bases. The germline V gene has CDR1 MNHEY and CDR2 SMNVEV (reference sequence). The CDR3 DNA reads as TGTGCCAGCAGTTGGGGATACTCTGGGGCCAACGTCCTGACTTTC. This sequence encodes CASSWGYSGANVLTF.

The V gene is TRBV4-2, the J gene TRBJ2-5, with D perhaps TRBD1 (6 bases). This CDR3 contains 16 residues. V lost 0 bases, J lost 7 bases, and 18 bases lay in between. In germline, CDR1 is LGHNA, CDR2 YNFKEQ. The DNA for the CDR3 is TGTGCCAGCAGCCAAGATCTCAGGCAGGGGATATGGACCCAGTACTTC. Protein product: CASSQDLRQGIWTQYF.

V usage is TRBV5-1 and J usage is TRBJ1-3; a weak D match, TRBD1 (6 bases). The CDR3 covers 15 residues. V was shortened by 2 bases and J by 2 bases, with 11 bases between the two germline ends. In germline, CDR1 is SGHRS, CDR2 YFSETQ. CDR3 coding DNA: TGCGCCAGCAGCTTAACAGGGCACGCTGGAAACACCATATATTTT. Translation gives CASSLTGHAGNTIYF.